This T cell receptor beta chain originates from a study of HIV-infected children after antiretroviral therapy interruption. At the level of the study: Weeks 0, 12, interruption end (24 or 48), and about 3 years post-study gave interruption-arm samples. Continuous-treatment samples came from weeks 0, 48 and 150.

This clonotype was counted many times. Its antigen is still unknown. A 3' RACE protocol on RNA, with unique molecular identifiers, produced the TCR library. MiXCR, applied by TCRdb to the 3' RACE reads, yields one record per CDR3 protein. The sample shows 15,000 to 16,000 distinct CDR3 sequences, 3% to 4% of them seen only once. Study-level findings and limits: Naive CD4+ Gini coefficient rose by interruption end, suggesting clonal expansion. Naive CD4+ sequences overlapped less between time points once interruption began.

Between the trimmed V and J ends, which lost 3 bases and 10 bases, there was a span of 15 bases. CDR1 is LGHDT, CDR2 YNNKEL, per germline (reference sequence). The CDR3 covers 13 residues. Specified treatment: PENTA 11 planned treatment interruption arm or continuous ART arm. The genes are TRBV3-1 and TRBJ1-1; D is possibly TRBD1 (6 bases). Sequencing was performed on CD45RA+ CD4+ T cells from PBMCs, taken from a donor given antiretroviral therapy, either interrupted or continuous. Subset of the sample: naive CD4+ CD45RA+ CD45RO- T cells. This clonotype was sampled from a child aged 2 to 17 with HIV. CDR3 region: CASSQETGRGAFF. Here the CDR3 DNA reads TGTGCCAGCAGCCAGGAAACAGGGAGAGGAGCTTTCTTT.